What follows are 8 T cell receptor beta chains derived from one specimen sequenced in a study of cytomegalovirus exposure and HLA in healthy donors. 13 Jbeta primers and 60 Vbeta primers were used for the PCR. Method: immunoSEQ multiplex PCR; TCRdb's copy keeps in-frame clones and lacks some. The sample table sets out some 120,000 clones. The sequencing input was PBMCs. The receptors shown here come from a man aged 35-49 years in good health and CMV-seronegative.

The CDR3 DNA reads as TGTGCCAGCAGCTTAGCGTTTAGCGGGTACTCCTACAATGAGCAGTTCTTC. This sequence encodes CASSLAFSGYSYNEQFF. The genes are TRBV7-2 and TRBJ2-1, with TRBD2 identical over 7 bases. Per the germline V gene, CDR1 is SGHTA and CDR2 is FQGNSA. The CDR3 is 17 residues long. J lost 0 bases, V lost 0 bases, and 5 bases had no gene match.

V usage is TRBV5-1 and J usage is TRBJ2-7; TRBD1 is a possible D gene (6 bases). Trimming pared 4 bases from V and 0 bases from J, leaving 20 bases between. The CDR3 spans 17 residues. Germline CDR1 and CDR2: SGHRS and YFSETQ. The CDR3 coding sequence is TGCGCCAGCAGCGCCTACCCAGGGGATGGGGACTCCTACGAGCAGTACTTC. Its translation is CASSAYPGDGDSYEQYF.

V and J are TRBV28 and TRBJ2-7, with TRBD2 matching 11 bases. The CDR3 loop spans 16 amino acids. V was pared by 5 bases and J by 4 bases, with 10 bases of the junction left unmatched. The germline V gene has CDR1 MDHEN and CDR2 SYDVKM. The CDR3 DNA reads TGTGCCAGCAGTCGGTTCTCCGGGACTAGCGGTTACGAGCAGTACTTC. Its translation: CASSRFSGTSGYEQYF.

The chain is built from TRBV9 and TRBJ2-5, with D tentatively TRBD1 (5 bases). The germline V and J ends were trimmed by 0 bases and 7 bases, with 10 bases remaining between them. From germline, CDR1 is SGDLS and CDR2 YYNGEE. The CDR3 has 13 residues. Here the CDR3 reads CASSVAQGGTQYF. The CDR3 bases are TGTGCCAGCAGCGTAGCTCAGGGTGGGACCCAGTACTTC.

The chain employs TRBV11-1 and TRBJ1-1; 8 bases match TRBD1. Germline CDR1 SGHAT, CDR2 FQDESV (reference sequence). Trimming took 3 bases from V and 4 from J; bases not matched to a gene: 4. The CDR3 is 14 residues long. The CDR3, as DNA: TGTGCCAGCAGCTTGGACAGGGTGGGCACTGAAGCTTTCTTT. Translating gives CASSLDRVGTEAFF.

The V gene is TRBV14, the J gene TRBJ2-2, with unresolved D. The V gene's germline CDR1 is SGHDN and CDR2 FVKESK. The CDR3 consists of 14 residues. V was clipped by 2 bases and J by 1 base, with 5 bases between them. The DNA for the CDR3 is TGTGCCAGCAGCCAAATACTGAACACCGGGGAGCTGTTTTTT. It specifies CASSQILNTGELFF.

This chain uses TRBV30 with TRBJ2-3; 10 bases line up with TRBD1. The V and J ends lost 5 bases and 1 base, in that order; junction bases with no gene match: 6. Germline V gene data show CDR1 as GTSNPN and CDR2 as SVGIG (reference sequence). The CDR3 runs 15 residues. The CDR3 DNA follows: TGTGCCTGGGCGGACAGGGGGGTCGGCACAGATACGCAGTATTTT. This translates into CAWADRGVGTDTQYF.

V and J are TRBV18 and TRBJ2-3, with D perhaps matching TRBD2 (6 bases). Germline V gives CDR1 KGHSH, CDR2 LQKENI. V gave up 6 bases and J gave up 6 bases, with 16 bases separating them. The length of the CDR3 is 14 residues. The CDR3 DNA sequence: TGTGCCAGCTCCAGGGACGGGGGAGCGGATACGCAGTATTTT. Its protein product is CASSRDGGADTQYF.